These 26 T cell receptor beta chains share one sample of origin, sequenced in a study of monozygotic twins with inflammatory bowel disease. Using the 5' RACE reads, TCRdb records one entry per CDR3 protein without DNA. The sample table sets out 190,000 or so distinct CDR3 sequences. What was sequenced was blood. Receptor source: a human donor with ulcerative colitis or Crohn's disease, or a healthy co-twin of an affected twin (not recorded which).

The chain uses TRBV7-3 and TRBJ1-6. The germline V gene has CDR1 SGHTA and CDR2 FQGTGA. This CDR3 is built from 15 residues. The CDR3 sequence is CASSLLGQLNSPLHF.

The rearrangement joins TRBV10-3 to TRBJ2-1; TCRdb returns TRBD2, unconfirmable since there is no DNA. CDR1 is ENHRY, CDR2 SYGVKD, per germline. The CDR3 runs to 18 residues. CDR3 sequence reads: CAISVSRVRDSSYNEQFF.

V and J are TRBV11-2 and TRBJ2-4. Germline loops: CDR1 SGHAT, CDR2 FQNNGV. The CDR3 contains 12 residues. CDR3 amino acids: CASSLDLFIQYF. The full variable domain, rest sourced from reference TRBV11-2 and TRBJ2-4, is EAGVAQSPRYKIIEKRQSVAFWCNPISGHATLYWYQQILGQGPKLLIQFQNNGVVDDSQLPKDRFSAERLKGVDSTLKIQPAKLEDSAVYLCASSLDLFIQYFGAGTRLSVL.

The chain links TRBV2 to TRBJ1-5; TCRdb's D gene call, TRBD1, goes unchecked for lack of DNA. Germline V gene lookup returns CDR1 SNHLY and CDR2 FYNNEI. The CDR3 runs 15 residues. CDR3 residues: CASRGWDSPNQPQHF.

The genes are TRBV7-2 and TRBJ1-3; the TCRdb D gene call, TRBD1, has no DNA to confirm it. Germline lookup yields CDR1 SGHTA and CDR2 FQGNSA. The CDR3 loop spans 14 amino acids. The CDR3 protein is CASSHGGSGNTIYF.

CDR3 region: CASSLGSYGYTF. V and J are TRBV5-1 and TRBJ1-2. This CDR3 is built from 12 residues. The germline gives CDR1 SGHRS, CDR2 YFSETQ. Together with reference TRBV5-1 and TRBJ1-2, the CDR3 gives the full variable domain: KAGVTQTPRYLIKTRGQQVTLSCSPISGHRSVSWYQQTPGQGLQFLFEYFSETQRNKGNFPGRFSGRQFSNSRSEMNVSTLELGDSALYLCASSLGSYGYTFGSGTRLTVV.

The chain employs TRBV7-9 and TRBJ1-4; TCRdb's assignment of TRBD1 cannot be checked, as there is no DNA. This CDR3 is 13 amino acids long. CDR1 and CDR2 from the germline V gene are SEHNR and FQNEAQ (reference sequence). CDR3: CASSSGQGSTLFF.

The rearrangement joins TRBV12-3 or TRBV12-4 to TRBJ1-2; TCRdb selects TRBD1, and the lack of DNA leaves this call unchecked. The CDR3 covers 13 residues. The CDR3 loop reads CASSRQGVDGYTF.

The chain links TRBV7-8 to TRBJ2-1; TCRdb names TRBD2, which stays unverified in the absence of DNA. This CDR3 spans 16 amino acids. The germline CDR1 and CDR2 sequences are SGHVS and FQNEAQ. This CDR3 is CASSLSGLAGDNEQFF.

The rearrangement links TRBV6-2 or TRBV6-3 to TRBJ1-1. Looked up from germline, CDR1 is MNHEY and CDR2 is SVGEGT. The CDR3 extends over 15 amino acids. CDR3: CASRLHDLRPTEAFF.

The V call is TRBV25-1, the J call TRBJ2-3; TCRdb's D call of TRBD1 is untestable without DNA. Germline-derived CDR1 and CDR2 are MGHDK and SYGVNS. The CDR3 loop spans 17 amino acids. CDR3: CASSPFSGQGAVDTQYF.

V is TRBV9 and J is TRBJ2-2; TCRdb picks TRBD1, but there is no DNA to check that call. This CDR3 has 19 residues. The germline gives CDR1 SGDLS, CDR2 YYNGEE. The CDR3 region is CASSASSPGAGLNTGELFF.

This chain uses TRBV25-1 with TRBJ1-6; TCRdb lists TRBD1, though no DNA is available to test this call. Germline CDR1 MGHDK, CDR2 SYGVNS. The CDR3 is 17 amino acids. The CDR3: CASSPLLGGGNNSPLHF. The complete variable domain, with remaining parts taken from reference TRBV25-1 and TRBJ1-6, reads EADIYQTPRYLVIGTGKKITLECSQTMGHDKMYWYQQDPGMELHLIHYSYGVNSTEKGDLSSESTVSRIRTEHFPLTLESARPSHTSQYLCASSPLLGGGNNSPLHFGNGTRLTVT.

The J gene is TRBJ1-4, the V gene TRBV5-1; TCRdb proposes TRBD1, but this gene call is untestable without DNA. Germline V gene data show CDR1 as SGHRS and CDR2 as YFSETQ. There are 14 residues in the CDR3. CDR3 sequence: CASSLGEYNEKLFF.

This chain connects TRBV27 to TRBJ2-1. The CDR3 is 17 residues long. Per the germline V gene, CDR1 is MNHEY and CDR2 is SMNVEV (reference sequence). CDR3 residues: CASSPYRLGSSYNEQFF.

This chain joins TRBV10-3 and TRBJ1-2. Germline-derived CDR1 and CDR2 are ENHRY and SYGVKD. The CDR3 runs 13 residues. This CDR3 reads CAISVPENYGYTF.

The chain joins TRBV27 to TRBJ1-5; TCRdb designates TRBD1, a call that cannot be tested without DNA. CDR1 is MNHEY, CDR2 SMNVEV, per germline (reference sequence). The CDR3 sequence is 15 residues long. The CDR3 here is CASSPGQGARQPQHF.

The CDR3 spells CASSLRRDEGIQYF. The gene calls are TRBV11-2 and TRBJ2-4; TCRdb selects TRBD2, and the lack of DNA leaves this call unchecked. The CDR3 length is 14 residues. Germline CDR1 and CDR2: SGHAT and FQNNGV.

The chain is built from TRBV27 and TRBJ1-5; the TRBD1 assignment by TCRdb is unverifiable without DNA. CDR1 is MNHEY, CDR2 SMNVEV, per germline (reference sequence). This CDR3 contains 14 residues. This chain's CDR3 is CASSSDRSNQPQHF.

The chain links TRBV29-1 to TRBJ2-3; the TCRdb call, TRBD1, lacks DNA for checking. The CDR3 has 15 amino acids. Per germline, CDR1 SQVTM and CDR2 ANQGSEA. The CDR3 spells CSVVMGETSTDTQYF.

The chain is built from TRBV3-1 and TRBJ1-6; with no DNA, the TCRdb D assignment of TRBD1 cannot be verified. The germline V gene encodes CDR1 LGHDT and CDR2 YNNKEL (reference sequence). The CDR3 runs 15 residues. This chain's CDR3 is CASSAEDRDNSPLHF.

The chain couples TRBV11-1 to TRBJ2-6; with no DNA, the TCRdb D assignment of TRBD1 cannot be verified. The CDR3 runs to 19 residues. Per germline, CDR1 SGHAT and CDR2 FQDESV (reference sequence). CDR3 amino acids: CASSPITGQGGTGANVLTF.

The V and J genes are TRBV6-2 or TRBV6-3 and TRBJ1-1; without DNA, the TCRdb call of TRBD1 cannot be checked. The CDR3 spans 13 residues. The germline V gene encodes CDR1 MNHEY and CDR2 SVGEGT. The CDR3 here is CASSFTGTTEAFF.

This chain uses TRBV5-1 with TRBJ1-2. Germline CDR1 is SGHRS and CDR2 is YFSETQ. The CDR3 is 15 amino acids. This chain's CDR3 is CASSSLTQSADGYTF.

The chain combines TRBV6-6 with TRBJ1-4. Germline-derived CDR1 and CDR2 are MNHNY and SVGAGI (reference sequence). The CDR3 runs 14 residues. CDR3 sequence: CASSYGRANEKLFF.

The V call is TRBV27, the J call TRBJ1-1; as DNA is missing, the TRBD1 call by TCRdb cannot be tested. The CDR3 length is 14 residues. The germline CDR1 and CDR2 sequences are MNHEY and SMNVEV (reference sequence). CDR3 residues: CASSSTTGGHKAFF.